Each of the 27 T cell receptor beta chains below was sequenced from the same sample in a study of T cell changes during pregnancy in multiple sclerosis. Some clones are missing from TCRdb's copy, which holds only in-frame ones; the method was immunoSEQ multiplex PCR. This table holds some 100,000 clones, approximately 92% found once. The starting material was peripheral blood, obtained in the second trimester of pregnancy. These receptor sequences come from a female donor with multiple sclerosis, enrolled in a pregnancy study.

The V and J genes are TRBV19 and TRBJ1-5, with 9 bases that match TRBD1. The CDR3 totals 13 residues. Germline V CDR1 and CDR2: LNHDA, SQIVND (reference sequence). Trimming removed 6 bases from V and 10 bases from J; junction bases left unmatched: 7. This CDR3 is CASSPDRGLPQHF. The CDR3 region has the DNA TGTGCCAGTAGCCCGGACAGGGGCCTTCCCCAGCATTTT.

This sequence joins TRBV2 and TRBJ1-2; possibly TRBD1 for D (5 bases). Germline values: CDR1 SNHLY, CDR2 FYNNEI. The CDR3 has 12 amino acids. The V end was cut by 10 bases, the J end by 9 bases, with 18 bases between. In nucleotides, the CDR3 is TGTGCCACCAAAGACAGCTTATCTCGCTACACCTTC. It codes for CATKDSLSRYTF.

The chain combines TRBV19 with TRBJ2-1, with 9 bases matching TRBD2. The V and J ends lost 7 bases and 0 bases, in that order; junction bases with no gene match: 1. Germline assignment: CDR1 LNHDA and CDR2 SQIVND (reference sequence). The CDR3 is made up of 14 amino acids. CDR3 sequence reads: CASKREASYNEQFF. In DNA, the CDR3 is TGTGCCAGTAAGCGGGAGGCCTCCTACAATGAGCAGTTCTTC.

The chain carries TRBV5-1 and TRBJ2-4, with 7 positions matching TRBD1. The CDR3 consists of 14 residues. The V and J ends lost 4 bases and 8 bases, in that order; junction bases with no gene match: 9. Germline V gene data show CDR1 as SGHRS and CDR2 as YFSETQ. The CDR3 is CASSPAGGRDIQYF. The CDR3 region has the DNA TGCGCCAGCAGCCCCGCAGGGGGTCGGGACATTCAGTACTTC.

The chain combines TRBV6-1 with TRBJ2-2; 8 bases are a match to TRBD2. CDR3 length equals 15 residues. J gave up 7 bases and V 7 bases, and 11 bases lay outside the gene matches. In germline, CDR1 is MNHNS, CDR2 SASEGT. The DNA of the CDR3 is TGTGCCAGCACCCCCCTCGCGGGAGGCGGCGGGGAGCTGTTTTTT. Protein sequence: CASTPLAGGGGELFF.

The CDR3 DNA is TGTGCCAGCAGCCCCCAGGGGACTAGCGAAAACTACGAGCAGTACTTC. Protein sequence: CASSPQGTSENYEQYF. The chain combines TRBV21-1 with TRBJ2-7; the listed D gene, TRBD2, was not tested against the DNA. TRBV21-1 is a listed pseudogene. The CDR3 covers 16 residues.

This sequence joins TRBV9 and TRBJ1-3; D is undetermined. Trimming took 4 bases from V and 3 from J, leaving 11 bases between them. The germline V gene has CDR1 SGDLS and CDR2 YYNGEE. CDR3 size: 14 residues. The CDR3 bases are TGTGCCAGCAGCCCTCAGTTCGATGGAAACACCATATATTTT. Translating gives CASSPQFDGNTIYF.

This clone was counted once. CDR3 sequence: CASSPGSAGDNYGYTF. CDR3 nucleotide sequence: TGCGCCAGCAGCCCTGGCTCGGCAGGTGATAACTATGGCTACACCTTC. J is TRBJ1-2 and V is TRBV5-1; D remains unclear. Germline V lookup: CDR1 SGHRS, CDR2 YFSETQ. Between the trimmed V and J ends, which lost 4 bases and 1 base, there was a span of 17 bases. This CDR3 comprises 16 residues. The whole variable domain, remainder taken from reference TRBV5-1 and TRBJ1-2, is KAGVTQTPRYLIKTRGQQVTLSCSPISGHRSVSWYQQTPGQGLQFLFEYFSETQRNKGNFPGRFSGRQFSNSRSEMNVSTLELGDSALYLCASSPGSAGDNYGYTFGSGTRLTVV.

The chain employs TRBV28 and TRBJ2-1, with TRBD2 identical over 7 bases. The CDR3 covers 11 residues. From germline, CDR1 is MDHEN and CDR2 SYDVKM. The junction had 2 bases not matched to a gene; V was cut back by 6 bases and J by 9 bases. In DNA form, the CDR3 reads TGTGCCAGCAGAGGGAGGGCTGAGCAGTTCTTC. It is translated as CASRGRAEQFF.

The rearrangement joins TRBV9 to TRBJ2-2; D is uncertain. Deletions cut 3 bases from V and 4 bases from J, with 7 bases between. Germline CDR1 is SGDLS and CDR2 is YYNGEE. The CDR3 is 13 amino acids. The CDR3 region has the DNA TGTGCCAGCAGCGGCGGTGCCACCGGGGAGCTGTTTTTT. Its translation: CASSGGATGELFF. Full variable domain (outside the CDR3, taken from reference TRBV9 and TRBJ2-2): DSGVTQTPKHLITATGQRVTLRCSPRSGDLSVYWYQQSLDQGLQFLIQYYNGEERAKGNILERFSAQQFPDLHSELNLSSLELGDSALYFCASSGGATGELFFGEGSRLTVL.

The chain uses TRBV9 and TRBJ2-7; 8 bases map to TRBD1. Germline CDR1 SGDLS, CDR2 YYNGEE. V gave up 0 bases and J gave up 4 bases; unmatched junction bases: 3. CDR3 length: 14 residues. CDR3 bases: TGTGCCAGCAGCGTAGCCGACAGGGGTTACGAGCAGTACTTC. Its protein product is CASSVADRGYEQYF.

The count of this clone is one. The rearrangement links TRBV19 to TRBJ2-3, with 9 bases that match TRBD2. The length of the CDR3 is 17 residues. Germline V gives CDR1 LNHDA, CDR2 SQIVND (reference sequence). J gave up 1 base and V 5 bases, and 10 bases lay outside the gene matches. The CDR3 region is CASSFRGRAGGTDTQYF. The CDR3 DNA is TGTGCCAGTAGTTTCCGCGGGAGGGCCGGGGGCACAGATACGCAGTATTTT.

The chain uses TRBV10-3 and TRBJ1-1; the D is unclear. The CDR3 runs 14 residues. Germline values: CDR1 ENHRY, CDR2 SYGVKD. Trimming removed 1 base at V and 1 base at J, with 7 bases between. CDR3 coding DNA: TGTGCCATCAGTGAGTTGTCAGGGAACACTGAAGCTTTCTTT. Translation gives CAISELSGNTEAFF.

This chain uses TRBV27 with TRBJ2-3; possible D gene TRBD2, 6 bases. Germline assignment: CDR1 MNHEY and CDR2 SMNVEV (reference sequence). Trimming shortened V by 0 bases and J by 3 bases, and 10 bases separated the two germline ends. This CDR3 region has 15 residues. CDR3 DNA: TGTGCCAGCAGTTTATCGCGGGGCGGAACAGATACGCAGTATTTT. It codes for CASSLSRGGTDTQYF.

The gene calls are TRBV5-4 and TRBJ2-4, with 8 bases lining up with TRBD1. Per germline, CDR1 SGHNT and CDR2 YYREEE (reference sequence). The CDR3 spans 16 residues. V dropped 0 bases and J dropped 4; count of bases not matched to a gene: 6. CDR3 residues: CASSLGPGQGKNIQYF. The CDR3 bases are TGTGCCAGCAGCTTGGGGCCTGGACAGGGTAAAAACATTCAGTACTTC.

The chain recombines TRBV30 with TRBJ2-3, with a tentative D call TRBD2 (6 bases). Germline values: CDR1 GTSNPN, CDR2 SVGIG (reference sequence). CDR3 length: 15 amino acids. With 3 bases removed from V and 3 bases from J, the gap between germline ends came to 16 bases. The CDR3, as DNA: TGTGCCTGGAGAGGGCCGGGGGTAGGGACAGATACGCAGTATTTT. Encoded protein: CAWRGPGVGTDTQYF.

V and J are TRBV9 and TRBJ2-3; the match to TRBD2 covers 7 bases. There are 15 residues in the CDR3. The trim removed 5 bases at V and 3 bases at J, leaving 9 bases unmatched. The germline gives CDR1 SGDLS, CDR2 YYNGEE. The CDR3 spells CASRGPAGETDTQYF. DNA for the CDR3: TGTGCCAGCAGGGGGCCCGCGGGAGAGACAGATACGCAGTATTTT.

The rearrangement links TRBV19 to TRBJ1-1; TRBD1 matches at 9 bases. This CDR3 spans 14 amino acids. The J segment lost 7 bases and the V segment lost 7 bases, leaving 10 bases of the junction unmatched. Germline V lookup: CDR1 LNHDA, CDR2 SQIVND (reference sequence). The CDR3 bases are TGTGCCAGTATCGGGGGACAGGGTCGGGGTGAAGCTTTCTTT. Encoded protein: CASIGGQGRGEAFF.

V gene TRBV6-4 combines with J gene TRBJ1-4, with no clear D. Germline CDR1 MRHNA, CDR2 SNTAGT. The CDR3 runs to 18 residues. Between the trimmed V and J ends, which lost 4 bases and 0 bases, there was a span of 18 bases. The CDR3 sequence is CASSGQAALPSTNEKLFF. CDR3 bases: TGTGCCAGCAGTGGCCAGGCAGCCCTTCCTTCAACTAATGAAAAACTGTTTTTT.

The genes are TRBV7-2 and TRBJ1-5; D unresolved. Trimming took 5 bases from V and 7 from J, leaving 15 bases between them. The germline CDR1 and CDR2 sequences are SGHTA and FQGNSA. The CDR3 loop spans 14 amino acids. CDR3 residues: CASSNPDGNQPQHF. Written as DNA, the CDR3 is TGTGCCAGCAGCAACCCGGACGGGAACCAGCCCCAGCATTTT.

The V gene is TRBV28, the J gene TRBJ2-2; D gene unclear. Per germline, CDR1 MDHEN and CDR2 SYDVKM. V lost 6 bases and J 5 bases, leaving 16 bases between the germline ends. CDR3 size: 15 residues. The CDR3 protein is CASSSSGYGTGELFF. CDR3 nucleotide sequence: TGTGCCAGCAGCTCTAGTGGATATGGTACCGGGGAGCTGTTTTTT.

The chain recombines TRBV7-2 with TRBJ2-7; TRBD1 agrees at 10 bases. There are 15 residues in the CDR3. Trimming removed 4 bases from V and 7 bases from J; junction bases left unmatched: 10. Per germline, CDR1 SGHTA and CDR2 FQGNSA. CDR3 sequence: CASSSRDRGSWEQYF. The CDR3 DNA reads TGTGCCAGCAGCTCCCGGGACAGGGGTTCCTGGGAGCAGTACTTC.

This chain joins TRBV5-4 and TRBJ2-5; no firm D call. The V end lost 1 base, the J end lost 2 bases, and 12 bases lay between the germline ends. The CDR3 is made up of 15 amino acids. In germline, CDR1 is SGHNT, CDR2 YYREEE (reference sequence). CDR3 residues: CASSLTIARQETQYF. CDR3 coding DNA: TGTGCCAGCAGCTTGACCATAGCTCGTCAAGAGACCCAGTACTTC.

The chain combines TRBV18 with TRBJ2-5, with TRBD1 matching 7 bases. The length of the CDR3 is 15 residues. Trimming took 6 bases from V and 3 from J; bases not matched to a gene: 10. Germline V gene sequence: CDR1 KGHSH, CDR2 LQKENI. CDR3 residues: CASSSLGQGEETQYF. CDR3 coding DNA: TGTGCCAGCTCCTCATTGGGGCAGGGGGAAGAGACCCAGTACTTC.

This chain joins TRBV19 and TRBJ1-4; D is unclear. V was shortened by 1 base and J by 12 bases, with 9 bases between the two germline ends. The germline gives CDR1 LNHDA, CDR2 SQIVND (reference sequence). There are 12 residues in the CDR3. The CDR3 loop is CASSIVGRELFF. The CDR3 nucleotides read TGTGCCAGTAGTATAGTAGGGAGAGAACTGTTTTTT.

This chain connects TRBV30 to TRBJ1-2, with unresolved D. Germline CDR1 GTSNPN, CDR2 SVGIG (reference sequence). V gave up 2 bases and J gave up 2 bases, with 18 bases separating them. The CDR3 contains 16 residues. This CDR3 is CAWSPEVLQSNYGYTF. CDR3 DNA: TGTGCCTGGAGTCCCGAGGTGCTGCAGTCAAACTATGGCTACACCTTC.

This chain joins TRBV5-4 and TRBJ1-1, with unresolved D. Germline V gives CDR1 SGHNT, CDR2 YYREEE (reference sequence). This CDR3 spans 15 amino acids. V was clipped by 4 bases and J by 1 base, with 14 bases between them. The CDR3 coding sequence is TGTGCCAGCAGCCTATCTGCCCGGGAGAACACTGAAGCTTTCTTT. Amino acid sequence: CASSLSARENTEAFF.